The 23 T cell receptor beta chains presented below share a single source sample, sequenced in a study of neoadjuvant anti-PD-1 for oral cavity cancer. TCRdb's table, derived via immunoSEQ multiplex PCR, lists solely in-frame clones and lacks some. This sample carries about 23,000 clones, over 35% of them seen once, and the ten largest clones take 40%. The time point: after neoadjuvant nivolumab, at surgical resection. Sequencing was performed on tumor tissue, taken after nivolumab (anti-PD-1) treatment. These receptors came from a person between 40 and 80 years old with oral cavity squamous cell carcinoma.

V usage is TRBV2 and J usage is TRBJ2-7; 9 nucleotides align to TRBD2. The CDR3 loop spans 17 amino acids. Trimming at V came to 5 bases and at J to 2 bases, leaving 13 bases not matched to a gene. Germline V gives CDR1 SNHLY, CDR2 FYNNEI. The CDR3 DNA is TGTGCCAGCAGTTCACGACGACTAGCGGTTACCCCCTACGAGCAGTACTTC. This gives the protein CASSSRRLAVTPYEQYF.

This sequence joins TRBV5-1 and TRBJ2-6; the match to TRBD1 covers 9 bases. Germline V gene sequence: CDR1 SGHRS, CDR2 YFSETQ. This CDR3 is built from 17 residues. After removal of 6 bases from V and 0 bases from J, the junction contained 7 bases not matched to a gene. The CDR3 DNA is TGCGCCAGCACCATGACAGGGGGGTACTCTGGGGCCAACGTCCTGACTTTC. Encoded protein: CASTMTGGYSGANVLTF.

V gene TRBV6-1 combines with J gene TRBJ2-6; 7 nucleotides line up with TRBD1. Germline CDR1 and CDR2: MNHNS and SASEGT. Losses at the gene ends were 8 bases for V and 2 bases for J; bases not matched to a gene: 3. CDR3 size: 14 residues. CDR3 amino acids: CASLRGPGANVLTF. CDR3 nucleotide sequence: TGTGCCAGCCTTAGGGGGCCTGGGGCCAACGTCCTGACTTTC.

This clone was detected ten times or more. The chain couples TRBV28 to TRBJ1-6, with TRBD1 as a possible D gene (6 bases). Germline lookup yields CDR1 MDHEN and CDR2 SYDVKM. Between the trimmed V and J ends, which lost 2 bases and 4 bases, there was a span of 18 bases. The CDR3 is 18 residues long. This CDR3 reads CASSLGDTSSDYNSPLHF. CDR3 DNA sequence: TGTGCCAGCAGTTTAGGGGACACCAGTTCGGATTATAATTCACCCCTCCACTTT.

CDR3 coding DNA: TGTGCCATCAGTGGACAGTTGAACACTGAAGCTTTCTTT. As protein: CAISGQLNTEAFF. The chain couples TRBV10-3 to TRBJ1-1; D is perhaps TRBD1 (5 bases). Per the germline V gene, CDR1 is ENHRY and CDR2 is SYGVKD. Trimming pared 4 bases from V and 0 bases from J, leaving 6 bases between. There are 13 residues in the CDR3.

The table lists this clone with a few counts. The V gene is TRBV29-1, the J gene TRBJ2-3; D is undetermined. This CDR3 spans 14 amino acids. V lost 3 bases and J 4 bases, leaving 14 bases between the germline ends. CDR1 SQVTM and CDR2 ANQGSEA come from the germline V gene. The chain's CDR3 is CSVDSSSGADTQYF. The CDR3 DNA reads as TGCAGCGTTGATAGTAGCAGTGGGGCAGATACGCAGTATTTT.

V gene TRBV4-3 combines with J gene TRBJ1-1; D uncertain. This CDR3 is built from 16 residues. The germline V and J ends were trimmed by 0 bases and 4 bases, with 15 bases remaining between them. CDR1 is LGHNA and CDR2 is YSLEER in the germline V gene. CDR3 in amino acids: CASSQDIATASTEAFF. The CDR3 DNA reads as TGCGCCAGCAGCCAAGATATTGCCACGGCGAGCACTGAAGCTTTCTTT.

The V call is TRBV5-4, the J call TRBJ1-1, with 9 bases fitting TRBD1. J was trimmed by 0 bases and V by 4 bases; bases with no gene match: 10. From germline, CDR1 is SGHNT and CDR2 YYREEE (reference sequence). The CDR3 is 17 amino acids. The CDR3 here is CASSRDRVGALNTEAFF. In nucleotides, the CDR3 is TGTGCCAGCAGCCGGGACAGGGTGGGGGCCTTGAACACTGAAGCTTTCTTT. The complete variable domain, with remaining parts taken from reference TRBV5-4 and TRBJ1-1, reads ETGVTQSPTHLIKTRGQQVTLRCSSQSGHNTVSWYQQALGQGPQFIFQYYREEENGRGNFPPRFSGLQFPNYSSELNVNALELDDSALYLCASSRDRVGALNTEAFFGQGTRLTVV.

The chain couples TRBV5-1 to TRBJ2-5; no clear D gene. This CDR3 is 11 amino acids long. V gave up 4 bases and J gave up 5 bases, with 6 bases separating them. Germline-derived CDR1 and CDR2 are SGHRS and YFSETQ. CDR3 region: CASSTGETQYF. In nucleotides, the CDR3 is TGCGCCAGCAGCACCGGGGAGACCCAGTACTTC.

This clone occurred once. The V gene is TRBV30, the J gene TRBJ2-5, with D maybe TRBD1 (6 bases). CDR3 size: 13 residues. V was cut by 5 bases and J by 7 bases, with 17 bases left in between. Germline V gene lookup returns CDR1 GTSNPN and CDR2 SVGIG (reference sequence). The CDR3 DNA reads as TGTGCCTGGGAAAAGGCAGGGGCTGGGACCCAGTACTTC. Translating it yields CAWEKAGAGTQYF.

A few counts support this clone. The chain has TRBV7-2 and TRBJ2-7; 7 positions match TRBD2. Germline CDR1 SGHTA, CDR2 FQGNSA. V shed 5 bases, J shed 0 bases, and the junction held 10 bases outside the gene matches. The CDR3 contains 16 residues. CDR3 residues: CASSRSAGPSSYEQYF. The CDR3 nucleotides are TGTGCCAGCAGCCGATCAGCGGGGCCTAGCTCCTACGAGCAGTACTTC.

CDR3 in DNA: TGCGCCAGCAGCTTGGATATTATTGGGGGCGCTTCGAACGAGCAGTACTTC. Translating it yields CASSLDIIGGASNEQYF. V usage is TRBV5-1 and J usage is TRBJ2-7; possibly TRBD1 for D (6 bases). The CDR3 is 17 amino acids. The germline gives CDR1 SGHRS, CDR2 YFSETQ. V was cut by 0 bases and J by 5 bases, with 21 bases left in between.

This CDR3 reads CASSYWDRSTDTQYF. The DNA of the CDR3 is TGTGCCAGCAGTTACTGGGACAGGAGCACAGATACGCAGTATTTT. The rearrangement uses TRBV6-6 and TRBJ2-3; 8 bases agree with TRBD1. CDR3 length: 15 amino acids. Trimming took 1 base from V and 0 from J; bases not matched to a gene: 0. CDR1 and CDR2 from the germline V gene are MNHNY and SVGAGI (reference sequence).

The chain carries TRBV5-1 and TRBJ1-5, with 8 bases fitting TRBD1. Trimming at V came to 0 bases and at J to 4 bases, leaving 0 bases not matched to a gene. Per germline, CDR1 SGHRS and CDR2 YFSETQ. This CDR3 has 14 residues. The CDR3 DNA follows: TGCGCCAGCAGCTTGGACAGGGGGAATCAGCCCCAGCATTTT. Translating gives CASSLDRGNQPQHF.

The CDR3 DNA sequence: TGTGCCAGCAGCCCCGGACAGGGGTATGACACCGGGGAGCTGTTTTTT. Its translation: CASSPGQGYDTGELFF. This chain links TRBV14 with TRBJ2-2; 9 bases align to TRBD1. With V trimmed by 4 bases and J by 3 bases, 6 bases remained unmatched. CDR3 length: 16 residues. Per the germline V gene, CDR1 is SGHDN and CDR2 is FVKESK.

The chain has TRBV28 and TRBJ1-4; D unclear. V dropped 6 bases and J dropped 3 bases, with 2 bases sitting between them. Germline V gene data show CDR1 as MDHEN and CDR2 as SYDVKM. This CDR3 has 11 residues. In DNA form, the CDR3 reads TGTGCCAGCAGATCTAATGAAAAACTGTTTTTT. Its translation is CASRSNEKLFF.

The DNA for the CDR3 is TGTGCCAGCAGCCGACTAGCGGGGTGGGAGACCCAGTACTTC. Its protein is CASSRLAGWETQYF. This rearrangement joins TRBV7-2 to TRBJ2-5; 11 nucleotides agree with TRBD2. The CDR3 totals 14 residues. Trimming cost V 5 bases and J 5 bases; bases outside gene matches: 4. Germline V lookup: CDR1 SGHTA, CDR2 FQGNSA.

The chain uses TRBV5-4 and TRBJ2-2, with TRBD1 matching 8 bases. The CDR3 length is 14 residues. J was trimmed by 5 bases and V by 4 bases; bases with no gene match: 4. Looked up from germline, CDR1 is SGHNT and CDR2 is YYREEE (reference sequence). CDR3 protein: CASSPGQVTGELFF. The CDR3 DNA reads as TGTGCCAGCAGCCCGGGACAGGTGACCGGGGAGCTGTTTTTT. The whole variable domain, remainder taken from reference TRBV5-4 and TRBJ2-2, is ETGVTQSPTHLIKTRGQQVTLRCSSQSGHNTVSWYQQALGQGPQFIFQYYREEENGRGNFPPRFSGLQFPNYSSELNVNALELDDSALYLCASSPGQVTGELFFGEGSRLTVL.

This clone occurred once. The chain combines TRBV19 with TRBJ2-2; TRBD1 matches at 9 bases. CDR3 size: 16 residues. CDR1 LNHDA and CDR2 SQIVND come from the germline V gene (reference sequence). The V segment lost 6 bases and the J segment 5 bases; nucleotides outside the gene matches: 10. The CDR3 loop is CASRATGGRRTGELFF. In nucleotides, the CDR3 is TGTGCCAGTAGGGCAACAGGGGGCCGACGGACCGGGGAGCTGTTTTTT.

The chain carries TRBV27 and TRBJ2-2; 8 positions agree with TRBD1. Germline V gene lookup returns CDR1 MNHEY and CDR2 SMNVEV (reference sequence). The CDR3 sequence is 15 residues long. V lost 2 bases and J lost 4; bases outside the gene matches: 3. CDR3 protein: CASSLRTGTTGELFF. DNA for the CDR3: TGTGCCAGCAGTTTAAGGACAGGGACCACCGGGGAGCTGTTTTTT.

This clone appeared a single time. The genes are TRBV11-2 and TRBJ2-7, with D perhaps matching TRBD1 (6 bases). CDR3 size: 15 residues. Deletions cut 2 bases from V and 2 bases from J, with 13 bases between. The V gene's germline CDR1 is SGHAT and CDR2 FQNNGV. CDR3 bases: TGTGCCAGCAGCTTATCCGGGACAAAGACCTACGAGCAGTACTTC. Translating gives CASSLSGTKTYEQYF.

In its sample, this clone was seen a few times. The V gene is TRBV27, the J gene TRBJ2-3, with a possible D match to TRBD2 (7 bases). Trimming shortened V by 2 bases and J by 9 bases, and 18 bases separated the two germline ends. CDR1 and CDR2 (germline): MNHEY, SMNVEV (reference sequence). This CDR3 has 15 amino acids. The DNA of the CDR3 is TGTGCCAGCAGTTTAGGCGGGGGCCGCTTTGGGACGCAGTATTTT. Translated: CASSLGGGRFGTQYF.

Written as DNA, the CDR3 is TGCGCCAGCAGCCCCCAGGTGGGGTGGGGTGAGCAGTTCTTC. Protein: CASSPQVGWGEQFF. The V call is TRBV4-3, the J call TRBJ2-1; D is unresolved. The CDR3 extends over 14 amino acids. CDR1 and CDR2 from the germline V gene are LGHNA and YSLEER. V lost 4 bases and J lost 9, with 16 bases in between.